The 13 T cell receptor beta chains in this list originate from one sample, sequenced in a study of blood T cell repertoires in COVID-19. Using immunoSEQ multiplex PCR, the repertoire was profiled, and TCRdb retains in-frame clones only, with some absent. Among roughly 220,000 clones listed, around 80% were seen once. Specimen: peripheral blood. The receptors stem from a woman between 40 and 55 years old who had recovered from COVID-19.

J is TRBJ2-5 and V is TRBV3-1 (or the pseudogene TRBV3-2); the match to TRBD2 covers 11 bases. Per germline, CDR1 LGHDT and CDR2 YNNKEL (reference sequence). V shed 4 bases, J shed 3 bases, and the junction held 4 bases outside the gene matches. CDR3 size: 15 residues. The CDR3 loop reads CASSPGTSGKETQYF. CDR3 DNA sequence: TGTGCCAGCAGCCCCGGGACTAGCGGCAAAGAGACCCAGTACTTC.

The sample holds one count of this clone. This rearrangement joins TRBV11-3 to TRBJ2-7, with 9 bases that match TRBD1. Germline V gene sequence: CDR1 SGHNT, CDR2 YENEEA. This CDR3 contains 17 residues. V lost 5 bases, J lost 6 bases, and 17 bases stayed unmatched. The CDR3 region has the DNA TGTGCCAGCAGCCCCTCCTTGGGGACAGGGCAAACCCCCGAGCAGTACTTC. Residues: CASSPSLGTGQTPEQYF.

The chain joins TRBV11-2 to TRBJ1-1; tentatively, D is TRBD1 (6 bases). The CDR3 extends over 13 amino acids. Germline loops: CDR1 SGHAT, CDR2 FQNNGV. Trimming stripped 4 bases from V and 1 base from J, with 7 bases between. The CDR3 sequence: CASSSQGNTEAFF. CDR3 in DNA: TGTGCCAGCAGCTCACAGGGGAACACTGAAGCTTTCTTT.

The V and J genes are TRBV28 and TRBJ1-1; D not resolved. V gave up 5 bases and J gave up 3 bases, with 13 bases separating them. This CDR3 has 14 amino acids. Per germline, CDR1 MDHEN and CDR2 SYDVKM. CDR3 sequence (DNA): TGTGCCAGCAGTCTTCTCCGGGAGTACACTGAAGCTTTCTTT. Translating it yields CASSLLREYTEAFF.

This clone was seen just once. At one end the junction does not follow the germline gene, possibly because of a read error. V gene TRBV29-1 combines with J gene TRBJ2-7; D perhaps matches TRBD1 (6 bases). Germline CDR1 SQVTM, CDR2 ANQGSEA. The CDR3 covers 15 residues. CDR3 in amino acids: CNVGDTGRRADEQYF. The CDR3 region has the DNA TGCAACGTTGGGGACACGGGACGTCGTGCCGACGAGCAGTACTTC.

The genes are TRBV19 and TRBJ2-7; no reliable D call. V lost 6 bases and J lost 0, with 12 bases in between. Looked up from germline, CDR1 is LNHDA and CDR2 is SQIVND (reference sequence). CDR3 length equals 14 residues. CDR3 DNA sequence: TGTGCCAGTAGAACGAGTCACAGCTCCTACGAGCAGTACTTC. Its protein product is CASRTSHSSYEQYF.

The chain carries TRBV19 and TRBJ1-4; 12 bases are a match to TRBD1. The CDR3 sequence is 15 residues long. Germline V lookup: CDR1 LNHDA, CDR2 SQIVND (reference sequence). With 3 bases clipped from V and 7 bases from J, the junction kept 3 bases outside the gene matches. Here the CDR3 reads CASSILGQGAEKLFF. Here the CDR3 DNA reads TGTGCCAGTAGTATCTTGGGACAGGGGGCTGAAAAACTGTTTTTT.

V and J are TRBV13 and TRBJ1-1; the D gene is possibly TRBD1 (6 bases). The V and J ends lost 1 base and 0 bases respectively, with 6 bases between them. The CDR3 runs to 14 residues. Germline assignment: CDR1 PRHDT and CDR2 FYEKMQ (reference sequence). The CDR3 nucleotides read TGTGCCAGCAGCTTAGCAGGGGTGAACACTGAAGCTTTCTTT. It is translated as CASSLAGVNTEAFF.

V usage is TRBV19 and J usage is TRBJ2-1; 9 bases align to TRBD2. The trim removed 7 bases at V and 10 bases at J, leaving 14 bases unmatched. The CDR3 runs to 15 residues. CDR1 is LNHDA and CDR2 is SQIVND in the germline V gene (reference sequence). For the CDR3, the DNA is TGTGCCAGTAATATGAAGACTAGCGGTAGAGGAGAGCAGTTCTTC. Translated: CASNMKTSGRGEQFF.

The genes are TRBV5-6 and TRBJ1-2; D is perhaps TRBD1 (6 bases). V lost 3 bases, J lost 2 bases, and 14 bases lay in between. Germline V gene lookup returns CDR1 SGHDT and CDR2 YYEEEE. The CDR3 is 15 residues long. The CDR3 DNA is TGTGCCAGCAGCTCAATCGGACAGCGCAACTATGGCTACACCTTC. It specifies CASSSIGQRNYGYTF.

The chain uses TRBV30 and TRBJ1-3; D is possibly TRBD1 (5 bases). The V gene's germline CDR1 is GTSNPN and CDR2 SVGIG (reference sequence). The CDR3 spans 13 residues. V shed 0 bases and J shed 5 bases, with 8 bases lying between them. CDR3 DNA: TGTGCCTGGAGTGTACAGGAGAGAAACACCATATATTTT. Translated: CAWSVQERNTIYF.

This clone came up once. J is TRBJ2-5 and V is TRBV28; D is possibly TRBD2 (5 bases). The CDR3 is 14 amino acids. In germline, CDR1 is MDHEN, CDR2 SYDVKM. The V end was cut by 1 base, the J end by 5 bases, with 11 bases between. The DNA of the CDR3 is TGTGCCAGCAGTTTATCCGGGGTAGGGGAGACCCAGTACTTC. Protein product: CASSLSGVGETQYF.

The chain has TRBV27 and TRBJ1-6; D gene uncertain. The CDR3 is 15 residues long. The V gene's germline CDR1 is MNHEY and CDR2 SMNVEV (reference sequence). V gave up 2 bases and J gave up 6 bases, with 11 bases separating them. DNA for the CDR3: TGTGCCAGCAGTTTAGACCGACTACCTAATTCACCCCTCCACTTT. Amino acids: CASSLDRLPNSPLHF.